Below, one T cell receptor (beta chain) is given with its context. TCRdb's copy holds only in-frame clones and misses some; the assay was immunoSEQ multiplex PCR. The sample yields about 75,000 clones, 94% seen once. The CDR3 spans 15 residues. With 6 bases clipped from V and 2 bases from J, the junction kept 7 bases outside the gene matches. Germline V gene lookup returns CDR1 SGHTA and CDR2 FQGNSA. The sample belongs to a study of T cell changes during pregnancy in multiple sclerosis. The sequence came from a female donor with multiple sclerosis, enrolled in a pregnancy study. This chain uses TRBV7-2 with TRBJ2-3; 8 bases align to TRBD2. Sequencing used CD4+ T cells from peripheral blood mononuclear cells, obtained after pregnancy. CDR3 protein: CASRPTSGYTDTQYF. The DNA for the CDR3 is TGTGCCAGCAGACCCACTAGCGGCTACACAGATACGCAGTATTTT.